This record covers a single TCR beta chain. The germline gives CDR1 SGHDN, CDR2 FVKESK. Germline trimming cut 3 bases from V and 4 bases from J; bases unmatched to any gene: 6. CDR3 length: 15 amino acids. This specimen comes from a study of blood T cell repertoires in COVID-19. Study context: The analysed material was cDNA or gDNA that came from T cells, B-cell-depleted T cells, or PBMCs.

In the original processing: Estimation of nucleated cell counts relied on the amplification of reference gene primers. Libraries were prepared by immunoSEQ multiplex PCR; TCRdb keeps only in-frame clonotypes and omits some of them. The V and J calls and clone size come from that table; D and trimming were worked out from the DNA. The sample consists of about 110,000 clones, 75% to 90% of them appearing once. V and J are TRBV14 and TRBJ1-2, with TRBD1 identical over 9 bases. The clonotype comes from an older woman with acute or convalescent COVID-19. The sequenced sample consisted of peripheral blood. CDR3 region: CASSHRQGGSYGYTF. CDR3 bases: TGTGCCAGCAGCCATCGACAGGGGGGGAGCTATGGCTACACCTTC.